This TCR beta chain is drawn from a study of T cells in Graves' hyperthyroidism and ophthalmopathy. From RNA transcripts, TCR beta CDR3 regions were amplified. Carried out on the TCR CDR3, a first-round RT-PCR used the HTBI primer set. TCRdb recomputed calls from the multiplex PCR reads with MiXCR, one row per CDR3 protein. The sample records hundreds of thousands of distinct CDR3 sequences, approximately 42% being singletons. Germline V CDR1 and CDR2: KGHDR, SFDVKD. The CDR3 is made up of 13 amino acids. The receptor was isolated from an adult man with Graves' disease, either hyperthyroidism or ophthalmopathy (not recorded which). The V and J genes are TRBV24-1 and TRBJ2-5; the D is unclear. The J call may be faulty, since TRBJ2-1 better matches the DNA end. The specimen was peripheral blood or thyroid tissue (not recorded which). The CDR3 sequence is CATSDSYKNEQFF. Here the CDR3 DNA reads TGTGCCACCAGCGACTCCTACAAGAATGAGCAGTTCTTC.